Below, one T cell receptor (beta chain) is given with its context. Germline CDR1 SEHNR, CDR2 FQNEAQ (reference sequence). With V trimmed by 3 bases and J by 5 bases, 11 bases remained unmatched. The CDR3 sequence is 19 residues long. TCRdb's table, derived via immunoSEQ multiplex PCR, lists solely in-frame clones and lacks some. The sample includes 55,000 or so clones, approximately 90% of them seen just once. The data derive from a study of T cell changes during pregnancy in multiple sclerosis. The chain employs TRBV7-9 and TRBJ2-1; 15 bases line up with TRBD2. The source was CD4+ T cells from peripheral blood mononuclear cells, collected after pregnancy. The sequence derives from a female donor with multiple sclerosis, enrolled in a pregnancy study. The CDR3 DNA reads as TGTGCCAGCAGCTTTTGGGGAGGGACTAGCGGGGGGAGCAACAATGAGCAGTTCTTC. It translates to CASSFWGGTSGGSNNEQFF.